This T cell receptor (beta chain) was recorded in a study of T cell repertoires in cytomegalovirus infection. About this clonotype: What it recognizes is unknown.

A single record per CDR3 protein comes from TCRdb applying MiXCR to the reads. In the table there are approximately 120,000 distinct CDR3 sequences, about 30% of which are singletons. Points from the study as a whole: Ex vivo responses were dominated by HLA-C-restricted CMV-specific TCR beta clonotypes.

The sequencing here drew on CD8+ T cells from cultured PBMCs, taken from culture after CMV antigen stimulation. The source is a human donor in good health (CMV status not recorded). Some clones in this sample may be carry-over from other donors' samples.

The CDR3 is CSAMLAGLSYNEQFF. The CDR3 bases are TGCAGTGCAATGTTAGCGGGACTCTCCTACAATGAGCAGTTCTTC. The chain links TRBV20-1 to TRBJ2-1, with 8 nucleotides matching TRBD2. This CDR3 has 15 amino acids. CDR1 is DFQATT, CDR2 SNEGSKA, per germline (reference sequence). Unmatched junction bases numbered 7, after V lost 6 bases and J lost 0 bases.